This T cell receptor (beta chain) was found in a study of blood T cell repertoires in COVID-19. Measured with immunoSEQ multiplex PCR; TCRdb has only the in-frame clones, and not every one. The data hold around 240,000 clones, with approximately 85% observed a single time. V was clipped by 1 base and J by 3 bases; unmatched bases: 0. Per the germline V gene, CDR1 is SGHNT and CDR2 is YENEEA. The CDR3 length is 14 residues. The sample was PBMCs or T cells enriched from blood (not recorded which). The gene calls are TRBV11-3 and TRBJ2-3; 8 nucleotides line up with TRBD2. The clonotype comes from a woman between 45 and 60 years old who had recovered from COVID-19. The CDR3 loop reads CASSLGLATDTQYF. The CDR3 nucleotides read TGTGCCAGCAGCTTAGGACTAGCGACAGATACGCAGTATTTT.